This TCR beta chain was profiled in a study of shared clonotypes between healthy human individuals. CDR3 size: 16 residues. V lost 0 bases and J lost 3, with 13 bases in between. The V gene's germline CDR1 is MGHDK and CDR2 SYGVNS. This table comes from immunoSEQ multiplex PCR, and its TCRdb copy is limited to in-frame clones, with some not included. The data hold millions of clones, with over 85% observed a single time. J is TRBJ2-3 and V is TRBV25-1, with D possibly TRBD2 on 6 matching bases. Material: naive CD4+ T cells from PBMCs. Regarding subset: CD45RA+ positively selected. This clonotype was sampled from a man younger than 35 in good health. Some clones in this sample may be carry-over from other donors' samples. The CDR3 DNA sequence: TGTGCCAGCAGTGAATATAAGACGGGAGAGACAGATACGCAGTATTTT. It is translated as CASSEYKTGETDTQYF.